The table lists the clone carrying this TCR beta chain with many counts. Its target is unknown. Amplification of the TCR beta CDR3 regions used RNA transcripts (as template). Investigators did first-round RT-PCR with HTBI primers, then second-round multiplex PCR. One entry per CDR3 protein results from TCRdb running MiXCR on the multiplex PCR reads. The data show around 520,000 distinct CDR3 sequences, 35% to 40% seen once. This entry comes from a study of Graves' ophthalmopathy and Graves' hyperthyroidism. About the research overall: Calling hyperthyroidism stable required that no ophthalmopathy show up within 18 months of follow-up. Findings and limits, study-wide: A model of 13 signatures distinguished ophthalmopathy from stable hyperthyroidism at under 90% sensitivity and roughly 81% specificity.

Ineligible for inclusion were patients with other autoimmune diseases, uncontrolled infections, pregnancy or lactation. The TCR sequence derives from an adult man with Graves' hyperthyroidism. Sequenced input: peripheral blood or thyroid tissue (not recorded which).

The CDR3 sequence is CATSSDRGYNSPLHF. For the CDR3, the DNA is TGTGCCACCAGCTCCGACAGGGGCTATAATTCACCCCTCCACTTT. The chain uses TRBV15 and TRBJ1-6, with 8 bases matching TRBD1. This CDR3 region has 15 residues. With V trimmed by 5 bases and J by 3 bases, 3 bases remained unmatched. The germline gives CDR1 LNHNV, CDR2 YYDKDF (reference sequence).